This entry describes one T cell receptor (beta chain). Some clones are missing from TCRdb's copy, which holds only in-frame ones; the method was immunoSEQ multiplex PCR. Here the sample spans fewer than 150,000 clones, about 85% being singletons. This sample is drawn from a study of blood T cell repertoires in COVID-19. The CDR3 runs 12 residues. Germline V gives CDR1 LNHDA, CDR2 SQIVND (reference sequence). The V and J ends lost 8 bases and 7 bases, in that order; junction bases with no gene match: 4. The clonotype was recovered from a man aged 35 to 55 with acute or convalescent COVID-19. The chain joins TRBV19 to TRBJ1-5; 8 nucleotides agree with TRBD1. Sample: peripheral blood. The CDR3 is CASQGAKQPQHF. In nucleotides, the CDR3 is TGTGCCAGTCAGGGGGCGAAACAGCCCCAGCATTTT.